This T cell receptor (beta chain) was identified during a study of shared clonotypes between healthy human individuals. The CDR3 has 18 amino acids. CDR1 and CDR2 from the germline V gene are SGHNT and YYREEE (reference sequence). J lost 5 bases, V lost 0 bases, and 12 bases had no gene match. The assay used deep level. Some clones are missing from TCRdb's copy, which holds only in-frame ones; the method was immunoSEQ multiplex PCR. The sample records 550,000 to 600,000 clones, around three quarters being singletons. Sequenced sample: PBMCs. The receptor was isolated from a woman between 40 and 55 years old in good health. Some clones in this sample may be carry-over from other donors' samples. This chain links TRBV5-4 with TRBJ2-3; TRBD2 aligns across 10 bases. The CDR3 DNA sequence: TGTGCCAGCAGCTTGGTGGTTTTAGCGGGAGGACACGTAGATACGCAGTATTTT. It specifies CASSLVVLAGGHVDTQYF.